The 30 T cell receptor beta chains below come from one sample, sequenced in a study of long-term antiretroviral therapy in people with HIV. The run of the v3.0 immunoSEQ assay was at survey level. The data were produced by immunoSEQ multiplex PCR, yet TCRdb's version contains in-frame clones alone and is incomplete. The sample consists of over 35,000 clones, approximately 86% of them appearing once. Sequencing used unsorted PBMCs, obtained just before starting antiretroviral therapy. The receptors were gathered from a woman between 18 and 29 years old with HIV.

The sample holds one count of this clone. This chain links TRBV5-1 with TRBJ1-1; weak D call: TRBD1 (5 bases). Trimming pared 2 bases from V and 3 bases from J, leaving 14 bases between. The CDR3 is 15 residues long. The germline gives CDR1 SGHRS, CDR2 YFSETQ. The CDR3 sequence is CASSLHHRGDTEAFF. In nucleotides, the CDR3 is TGCGCCAGCAGCTTACACCACCGAGGGGACACTGAAGCTTTCTTT. Filled out from reference TRBV5-1 and TRBJ1-1, the complete variable domain reads KAGVTQTPRYLIKTRGQQVTLSCSPISGHRSVSWYQQTPGQGLQFLFEYFSETQRNKGNFPGRFSGRQFSNSRSEMNVSTLELGDSALYLCASSLHHRGDTEAFFGQGTRLTVV.

The chain couples TRBV19 to TRBJ2-3, with D perhaps matching TRBD2 (6 bases). The CDR3 has 15 amino acids. Germline lookup yields CDR1 LNHDA and CDR2 SQIVND (reference sequence). Trimming removed 6 bases at V and 1 base at J, with 14 bases between. Here the CDR3 reads CASSTSSPGTDTQYF. In nucleotides, the CDR3 is TGTGCCAGTAGCACTAGCAGTCCGGGCACAGATACGCAGTATTTT.

This chain connects TRBV7-3 to TRBJ2-2; no clear D gene. Trimming stripped 2 bases from V and 4 bases from J, with 11 bases between. CDR1 is SGHTA and CDR2 is FQGTGA in the germline V gene. There are 15 residues in the CDR3. CDR3 coding DNA: TGTGCCAGCAGCTTACCGGTCAGTGGCACCGGGGAGCTGTTTTTT. This codes for CASSLPVSGTGELFF.

The chain links TRBV6-1 to TRBJ2-7; D unresolved. The CDR3 is 12 residues long. Germline CDR1 MNHNS, CDR2 SASEGT. The V end was cut by 3 bases, the J end by 2 bases, with 5 bases between. The CDR3 is CASSDVPYEQYF. CDR3 DNA sequence: TGTGCCAGCAGTGATGTGCCCTACGAGCAGTACTTC.

The V gene is TRBV28, the J gene TRBJ2-7, with 8 bases matching TRBD1. V shed 6 bases and J 0 bases; nucleotides not matched to a gene: 4. CDR3 length: 14 amino acids. The germline V gene has CDR1 MDHEN and CDR2 SYDVKM. The CDR3 sequence: CASRRTGSSYEQYF. The CDR3 DNA reads as TGTGCCAGCAGACGGACAGGGTCCTCCTACGAGCAGTACTTC.

CDR3 in amino acids: CASSVGGGRDSYEQYF. Here the CDR3 DNA reads TGTGCCAGCAGCGTAGGGGGCGGGAGGGATTCCTACGAGCAGTACTTC. The chain couples TRBV9 to TRBJ2-7; 9 bases are a match to TRBD2. Trimming at V came to 0 bases and at J to 1 base, leaving 5 bases not matched to a gene. The CDR3 is made up of 16 amino acids. From germline, CDR1 is SGDLS and CDR2 YYNGEE.

The V and J genes are TRBV18 and TRBJ2-1; D is undetermined. The germline CDR1 and CDR2 sequences are KGHSH and LQKENI. The V end was cut by 6 bases, the J end by 4 bases, with 10 bases between. The CDR3 is made up of 13 amino acids. The CDR3 is CASSLDGYNEQFF. The CDR3 DNA is TGTGCCAGCTCTCTGGACGGATACAATGAGCAGTTCTTC.

The chain is built from TRBV25-1 and TRBJ2-5, with D uncertain. Germline V gene data show CDR1 as MGHDK and CDR2 as SYGVNS. V lost 1 base and J lost 1, with 13 bases in between. CDR3 length: 16 amino acids. The CDR3 region has the DNA TGTGCCAGCAGTGAATTTCTCGGTAGACCCCAAGAGACCCAGTACTTC. This encodes CASSEFLGRPQETQYF.

V is TRBV5-6 and J is TRBJ2-6; unclear D gene. The CDR3 is 14 residues long. Germline lookup yields CDR1 SGHDT and CDR2 YYEEEE. V lost 0 bases and J 1 base, leaving 2 bases between the germline ends. CDR3 in DNA: TGTGCCAGCAGCTTGGATTCTGGGGCCAACGTCCTGACTTTC. This encodes CASSLDSGANVLTF.

This chain links TRBV4-3 with TRBJ1-5; D is ambiguous. Germline V gene data show CDR1 as LGHNA and CDR2 as YSLEER. The CDR3 is 16 amino acids. V lost 0 bases and J lost 1, with 10 bases in between. CDR3: CASSQDPGLSNQPQHF. CDR3 sequence (DNA): TGCGCCAGCAGCCAAGATCCCGGGTTGAGCAATCAGCCCCAGCATTTT.

V is TRBV7-3 and J is TRBJ2-1, with no clear D. Germline V gene sequence: CDR1 SGHTA, CDR2 FQGTGA. Trimming took 0 bases from V and 0 from J, leaving 9 bases between them. The CDR3 sequence is 16 residues long. CDR3 DNA: TGTGCCAGCAGCTTAACGTTTGCCAGCTCCTACAATGAGCAGTTCTTC. Translation: CASSLTFASSYNEQFF.

This chain joins TRBV27 and TRBJ2-5; 11 nucleotides align to TRBD2. The germline gives CDR1 MNHEY, CDR2 SMNVEV (reference sequence). The CDR3 runs to 16 residues. V was clipped by 4 bases and J by 3 bases; unmatched bases: 7. CDR3 sequence (DNA): TGTGCCAGCAGTTGGGGACTAGCGGCAATTAAAGAGACCCAGTACTTC. Amino acids: CASSWGLAAIKETQYF.

The CDR3 loop is CASSLEGGELFF. CDR3 DNA sequence: TGTGCCAGCAGCTTGGAGGGCGGGGAGCTGTTTTTT. The J gene is TRBJ2-2, the V gene TRBV7-2; tentative D call: TRBD2 (6 bases). Germline CDR1 and CDR2: SGHTA and FQGNSA. V dropped 3 bases and J dropped 7 bases, with 6 bases sitting between them. The CDR3 loop spans 12 amino acids.

This clone has only a few counts. The chain has TRBV20-1 and TRBJ2-3; no clear D. Germline V gene lookup returns CDR1 DFQATT and CDR2 SNEGSKA (reference sequence). With 5 bases removed from V and 4 bases from J, the gap between germline ends came to 7 bases. There are 11 residues in the CDR3. CDR3 in amino acids: CSASHSDTQYF. The DNA for the CDR3 is TGCAGTGCTTCCCACTCAGATACGCAGTATTTT.

This rearrangement joins TRBV19 to TRBJ2-7; D is possibly TRBD1 (6 bases). V was pared by 3 bases and J by 7 bases, with 13 bases between. The CDR3 has 13 residues. Germline loops: CDR1 LNHDA, CDR2 SQIVND (reference sequence). CDR3 sequence (DNA): TGTGCCAGTAGTATTGTGGGGGCGCGGGAGCAGTACTTC. As protein: CASSIVGAREQYF.

The rearrangement links TRBV9 to TRBJ1-1; no reliable D call. Germline assignment: CDR1 SGDLS and CDR2 YYNGEE. This CDR3 is 17 amino acids long. The germline V and J ends were trimmed by 4 bases and 4 bases, with 23 bases remaining between them. The DNA for the CDR3 is TGTGCCAGCAGCCACACTCCTACGGCGTGGGTAGGCACTGAAGCTTTCTTT. Its translation: CASSHTPTAWVGTEAFF. The full variable domain, rest sourced from reference TRBV9 and TRBJ1-1, is DSGVTQTPKHLITATGQRVTLRCSPRSGDLSVYWYQQSLDQGLQFLIQYYNGEERAKGNILERFSAQQFPDLHSELNLSSLELGDSALYFCASSHTPTAWVGTEAFFGQGTRLTVV.

The chain couples TRBV4-1 to TRBJ2-7; D remains unclear. Germline V lookup: CDR1 MGHRA, CDR2 YSYEKL. V was cut by 0 bases and J by 6 bases, with 15 bases left in between. The CDR3 has 15 amino acids. The DNA of the CDR3 is TGCGCCAGCAGCCAAGATAAGGGAAGGCCGGTCGAGCAGTACTTC. Residues: CASSQDKGRPVEQYF.

This chain uses TRBV9 with TRBJ2-5; unclear D gene. Germline CDR1 SGDLS, CDR2 YYNGEE. The CDR3 contains 16 residues. Between the trimmed V and J ends, which lost 3 bases and 3 bases, there was a span of 18 bases. CDR3 amino acids: CASSDGPMPLEETQYF. CDR3 nucleotide sequence: TGTGCCAGCAGCGACGGGCCGATGCCATTGGAAGAGACCCAGTACTTC.

The CDR3 sequence is CASSFSDRPGTGELFF. Written as DNA, the CDR3 is TGTGCCAGCAGTTTCTCCGACAGGCCGGGGACCGGGGAGCTGTTTTTT. This chain connects TRBV27 to TRBJ2-2, with D perhaps TRBD1 (6 bases). The V and J ends lost 3 bases and 5 bases respectively, with 16 bases between them. CDR3 length: 16 residues. CDR1 and CDR2 (germline): MNHEY, SMNVEV (reference sequence).

The chain recombines TRBV13 with TRBJ2-3; perhaps TRBD2 as D (5 bases). V lost 8 bases to trimming and J lost 0 bases, with 12 bases between them. CDR1 is PRHDT and CDR2 is FYEKMQ in the germline V gene (reference sequence). The CDR3 is 14 amino acids. The CDR3, as DNA: TGTGCCAGCCTGGGAGCCGGGAGCACAGATACGCAGTATTTT. This encodes CASLGAGSTDTQYF.

This clone was counted once. This chain uses TRBV13 with TRBJ2-3, with a tentative D call TRBD2 (5 bases). The V gene lost 3 bases and the J gene lost 0 bases, with 13 bases spanning the gap. Germline lookup yields CDR1 PRHDT and CDR2 FYEKMQ (reference sequence). The CDR3 length is 16 residues. In nucleotides, the CDR3 is TGTGCCAGCAGCTTGGGAGTAGAGCGGAGCACAGATACGCAGTATTTT. This gives the protein CASSLGVERSTDTQYF.

The chain recombines TRBV28 with TRBJ1-4, with D possibly being TRBD1 (6 bases). CDR3 size: 13 residues. Germline CDR1 reads MDHEN; CDR2 reads SYDVKM. V gave up 7 bases and J gave up 8 bases, with 14 bases separating them. The CDR3 DNA is TGTGCCAGCACAAGGGGGGGCGACGAAAAACTGTTTTTT. Translation gives CASTRGGDEKLFF.

V and J are TRBV19 and TRBJ1-1; D not certain. The CDR3 loop spans 13 amino acids. V dropped 3 bases and J dropped 5 bases, with 10 bases sitting between them. Germline V gives CDR1 LNHDA, CDR2 SQIVND (reference sequence). CDR3 amino acids: CASSIFGETEAFF. For the CDR3, the DNA is TGTGCCAGTAGTATTTTCGGGGAAACTGAAGCTTTCTTT.

The rearrangement links TRBV5-1 to TRBJ2-7, with TRBD1 identical over 7 bases. This CDR3 spans 15 amino acids. Germline CDR1 and CDR2: SGHRS and YFSETQ. With 5 bases clipped from V and 2 bases from J, the junction kept 10 bases outside the gene matches. The DNA for the CDR3 is TGCGCCAGCAGTTTGAGACAGGGCTCCACCTACGAGCAGTACTTC. It translates to CASSLRQGSTYEQYF.

The chain links TRBV9 to TRBJ2-7; D call uncertain. CDR1 is SGDLS, CDR2 YYNGEE, per germline. The CDR3 is 13 residues long. Trimming removed 3 bases from V and 5 bases from J, with 12 bases in between. CDR3 residues: CASSGRSFHEQYF. The CDR3, as DNA: TGTGCCAGCAGCGGACGGAGCTTCCACGAGCAGTACTTC.

The chain couples TRBV7-2 to TRBJ2-1; D is ambiguous. The CDR3 has 13 amino acids. The germline CDR1 and CDR2 sequences are SGHTA and FQGNSA. The V and J ends lost 4 bases and 13 bases respectively, with 17 bases between them. CDR3 in amino acids: CASSSDLVPPQFF. The CDR3 DNA sequence: TGTGCCAGCAGCTCCGACCTAGTCCCTCCTCAGTTCTTC.

In its sample, this clone was seen once. The chain links TRBV4-1 to TRBJ2-3, with a tentative D call TRBD2 (6 bases). Trimming took 1 base from V and 3 from J, leaving 11 bases between them. The germline V gene has CDR1 MGHRA and CDR2 YSYEKL. This CDR3 has 15 amino acids. The CDR3 DNA follows: TGCGCCAGCAGCCAAGTGAGGAGGGAGACAGATACGCAGTATTTT. It codes for CASSQVRRETDTQYF.

Only one count was recorded for this clone. The rearrangement uses TRBV29-1 and TRBJ2-1, with no clear D. Germline assignment: CDR1 SQVTM and CDR2 ANQGSEA. The ends were cut back, 1 base at V and 7 bases at J, with 11 bases in the middle. The length of the CDR3 is 13 residues. In nucleotides, the CDR3 is TGCAGCGTTGAAGGTAACAACCCGAATGAGCAGTTCTTC. Amino acid sequence: CSVEGNNPNEQFF.

Remarks on this clone: At the DNA level, this CDR3 is encoded by other sequences in the same sample as well. This rearrangement joins TRBV9 to TRBJ2-2, with D unclear. V was cut by 2 bases and J by 6 bases, with 2 bases left in between. In germline, CDR1 is SGDLS, CDR2 YYNGEE. The CDR3 extends over 11 amino acids. The CDR3 DNA follows: TGTGCCAGCAGCGTTCCCGGGGAGCTGTTTTTT. As protein: CASSVPGELFF.

The chain employs TRBV2 and TRBJ2-1; 9 positions match TRBD2. The germline CDR1 and CDR2 sequences are SNHLY and FYNNEI. The CDR3 spans 15 residues. V gave up 0 bases and J gave up 6 bases; unmatched junction bases: 3. The CDR3 protein is CASSEALAGFNEQFF. CDR3 DNA sequence: TGTGCCAGCAGTGAAGCCCTAGCGGGGTTCAATGAGCAGTTCTTC. The full variable domain, in which reference TRBV2 and TRBJ2-1 provide the parts outside the CDR3, is EPEVTQTPSHQVTQMGQEVILRCVPISNHLYFYWYRQILGQKVEFLVSFYNNEISEKSEIFDDQFSVERPDGSNFTLKIRSTKLEDSAMYFCASSEALAGFNEQFFGPGTRLTVL.